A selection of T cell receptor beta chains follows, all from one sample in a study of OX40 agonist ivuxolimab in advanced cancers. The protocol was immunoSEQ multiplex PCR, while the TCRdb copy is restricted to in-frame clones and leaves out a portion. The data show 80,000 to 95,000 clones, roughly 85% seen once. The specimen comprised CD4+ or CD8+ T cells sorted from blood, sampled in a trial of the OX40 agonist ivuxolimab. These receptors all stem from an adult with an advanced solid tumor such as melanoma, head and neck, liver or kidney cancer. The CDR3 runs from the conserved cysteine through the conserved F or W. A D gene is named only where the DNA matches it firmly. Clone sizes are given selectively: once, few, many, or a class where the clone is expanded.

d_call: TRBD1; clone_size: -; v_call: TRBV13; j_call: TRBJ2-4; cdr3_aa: CASSRRDRAEGHIQYF; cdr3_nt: TGTGCCAGCAGCCGAAGAGACAGGGCCGAGGGGCACATTCAGTACTTC
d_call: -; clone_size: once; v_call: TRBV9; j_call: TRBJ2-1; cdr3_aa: CASSRERTYNEQFF; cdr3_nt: TGTGCCAGCAGCCGGGAGCGGACCTACAATGAGCAGTTCTTC
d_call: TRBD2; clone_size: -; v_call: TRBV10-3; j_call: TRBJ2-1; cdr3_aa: CAISDPSGKNEQFF; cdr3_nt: TGTGCCATCAGTGATCCTAGCGGGAAGAATGAGCAGTTCTTC
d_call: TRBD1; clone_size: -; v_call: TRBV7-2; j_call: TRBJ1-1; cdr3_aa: CASSRDRGSTEAFF; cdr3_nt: TGTGCCAGCAGCCGGGACAGGGGGTCCACTGAAGCTTTCTTT
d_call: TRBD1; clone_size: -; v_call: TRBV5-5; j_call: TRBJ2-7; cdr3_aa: CASTVRDSYEQYF; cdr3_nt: TGTGCCAGCACCGTCCGGGACAGCTACGAGCAGTACTTC
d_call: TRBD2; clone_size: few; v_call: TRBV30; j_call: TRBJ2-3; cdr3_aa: CAWSVLLAGARDTQYF; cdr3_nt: TGTGCCTGGAGTGTACTGCTAGCGGGGGCCCGGGATACGCAGTATTTT
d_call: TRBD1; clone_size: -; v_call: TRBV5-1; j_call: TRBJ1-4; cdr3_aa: CASSDATGGLPPYEKLFF; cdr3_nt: TGCGCCAGCAGCGATGCGACAGGGGGCCTCCCGCCGTATGAAAAACTGTTTTTT
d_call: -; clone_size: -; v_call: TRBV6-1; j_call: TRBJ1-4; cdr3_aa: CATGGQGDEKLFF; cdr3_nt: TGTGCCACCGGGGGGCAGGGTGACGAAAAACTGTTTTTT
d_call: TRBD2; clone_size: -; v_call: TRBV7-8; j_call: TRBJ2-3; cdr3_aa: CASSLVRTSGSTDTQYF; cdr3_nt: TGTGCCAGCAGCTTAGTTCGAACTAGCGGTAGCACAGATACGCAGTATTTT
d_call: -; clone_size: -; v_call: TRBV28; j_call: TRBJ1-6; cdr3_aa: CASSHKPPPYNSPLHF; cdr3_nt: TGTGCCAGCAGCCACAAACCCCCGCCGTATAATTCACCCCTCCACTTT
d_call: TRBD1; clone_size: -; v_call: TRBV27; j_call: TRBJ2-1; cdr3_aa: CASKDRDLEQFF; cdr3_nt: TGTGCCAGCAAGGACAGGGATCTTGAGCAGTTCTTC
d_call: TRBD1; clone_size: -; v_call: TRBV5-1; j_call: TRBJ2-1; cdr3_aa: CASSLVFSGQFDNEQFF; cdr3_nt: TGCGCCAGCAGCTTGGTTTTTTCGGGACAGTTTGACAATGAGCAGTTCTTC
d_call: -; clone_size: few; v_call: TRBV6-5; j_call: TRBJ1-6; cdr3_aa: CASSYFQGQGTPLHF; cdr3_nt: TGTGCCAGCAGTTATTTCCAGGGCCAAGGGACACCCCTCCACTTT
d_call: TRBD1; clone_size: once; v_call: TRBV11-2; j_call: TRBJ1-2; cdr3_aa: CAVRTGDSNYGYTF; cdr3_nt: TGTGCCGTAAGAACGGGGGACAGTAACTATGGCTACACCTTC
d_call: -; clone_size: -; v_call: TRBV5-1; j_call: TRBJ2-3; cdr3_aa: CASSLGSSDTQYF; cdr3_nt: TGCGCCAGCAGCTTGGGTAGTTCAGATACGCAGTATTTT
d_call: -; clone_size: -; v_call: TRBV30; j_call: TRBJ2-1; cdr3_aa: CAWGYSSLYNEQFF; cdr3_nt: TGTGCCTGGGGTTACAGTTCCTTGTACAATGAGCAGTTCTTC
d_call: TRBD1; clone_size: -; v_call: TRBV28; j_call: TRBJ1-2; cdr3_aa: CASIPTGQGAQGYTF; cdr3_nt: TGTGCCAGCATCCCTACGGGACAGGGGGCTCAGGGCTACACCTTC
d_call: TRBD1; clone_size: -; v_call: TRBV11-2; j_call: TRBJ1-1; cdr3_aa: CASRQGTEAFF; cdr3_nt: TGTGCCAGCAGACAGGGGACTGAAGCTTTCTTT
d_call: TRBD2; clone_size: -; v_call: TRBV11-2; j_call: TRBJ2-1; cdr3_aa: CASSPPGLERSNEQFF; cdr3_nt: TGTGCCAGCAGCCCCCCCGGACTAGAGAGATCTAATGAGCAGTTCTTC
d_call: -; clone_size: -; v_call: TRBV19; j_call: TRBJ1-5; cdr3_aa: CASTLQPNSNQPQHF; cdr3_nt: TGTGCCAGTACTCTTCAGCCCAATAGCAATCAGCCCCAGCATTTT
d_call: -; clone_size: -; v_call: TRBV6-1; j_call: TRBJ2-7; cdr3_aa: CATRRAAQDEQYF; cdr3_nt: TGTGCCACCCGGCGGGCAGCCCAGGACGAGCAGTACTTC
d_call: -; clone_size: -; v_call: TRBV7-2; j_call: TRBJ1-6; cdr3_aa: CASSLMAGDYNSPLHF; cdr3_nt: TGTGCCAGCAGCTTAATGGCGGGTGATTATAATTCACCCCTCCACTTT
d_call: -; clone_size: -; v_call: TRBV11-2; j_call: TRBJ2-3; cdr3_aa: CASSLTGAGGTDTQYF; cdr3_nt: TGTGCCAGCAGTCTGACAGGGGCGGGGGGCACAGATACGCAGTATTTT
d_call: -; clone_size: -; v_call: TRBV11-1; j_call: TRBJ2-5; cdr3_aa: CASSNGGRRGTQYF; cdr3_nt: TGTGCCAGCAGCAACGGAGGCCGGAGGGGGACCCAGTACTTC
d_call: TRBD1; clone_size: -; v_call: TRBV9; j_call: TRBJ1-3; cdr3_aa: CASSVGTGGNSGNTIYF; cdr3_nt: TGTGCCAGCAGCGTTGGGACAGGGGGAAATAGTGGAAACACCATATATTTT
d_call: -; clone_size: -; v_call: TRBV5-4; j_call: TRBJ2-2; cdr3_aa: CASSPGLSALTGELFF; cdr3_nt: TGTGCCAGCAGCCCGGGGTTGTCAGCCCTTACCGGGGAGCTGTTTTTT
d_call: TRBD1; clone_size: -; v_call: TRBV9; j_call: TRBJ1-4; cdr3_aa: CASSGGTASNEKLFF; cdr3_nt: TGTGCCAGCAGCGGGGGGACAGCCTCTAATGAAAAACTGTTTTTT
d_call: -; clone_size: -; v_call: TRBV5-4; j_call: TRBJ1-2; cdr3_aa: CASSRDGNYGYTF; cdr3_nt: TGTGCCAGCAGCCGGGACGGAAACTATGGCTACACCTTC
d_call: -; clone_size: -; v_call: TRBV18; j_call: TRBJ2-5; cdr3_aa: CASSPRRVQETQYF; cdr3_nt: TGTGCCAGCTCACCTCGGAGGGTTCAAGAGACCCAGTACTTC
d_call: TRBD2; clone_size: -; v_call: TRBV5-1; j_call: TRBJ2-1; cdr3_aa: CASSLALAGINEQFF; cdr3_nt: TGCGCCAGCAGCTTGGCACTAGCGGGGATCAATGAGCAGTTCTTC
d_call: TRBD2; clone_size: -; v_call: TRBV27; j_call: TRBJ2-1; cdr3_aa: CASSLSLAGAGGQFF; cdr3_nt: TGTGCCAGCAGTTTATCCCTAGCGGGAGCAGGAGGGCAGTTCTTC
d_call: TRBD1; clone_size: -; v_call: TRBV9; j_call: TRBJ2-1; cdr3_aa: CASSVRGQGTGSSYNEQFF; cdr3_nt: TGTGCCAGCAGCGTACGGGGACAGGGGACGGGAAGCTCCTACAATGAGCAGTTCTTC
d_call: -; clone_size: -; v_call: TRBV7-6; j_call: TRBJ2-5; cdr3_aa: CASSLIRRAETQYF; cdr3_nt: TGTGCCAGCAGCTTAATCCGCCGGGCGGAGACCCAGTACTTC
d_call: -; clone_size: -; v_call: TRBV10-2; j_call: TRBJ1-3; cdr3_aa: CASSESWDRSGNTIYF; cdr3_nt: TGCGCCAGCAGTGAGTCTTGGGATCGCTCTGGAAACACCATATATTTT
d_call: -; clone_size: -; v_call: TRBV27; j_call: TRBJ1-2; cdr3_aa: CASSFVRGLGYGYTF; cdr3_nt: TGTGCCAGCAGTTTTGTTAGGGGCCTCGGCTATGGCTACACCTTC
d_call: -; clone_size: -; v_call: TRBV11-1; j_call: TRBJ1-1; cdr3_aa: CASSRTDPEAFF; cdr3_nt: TGTGCCAGCAGCCGGACAGACCCTGAAGCTTTCTTT
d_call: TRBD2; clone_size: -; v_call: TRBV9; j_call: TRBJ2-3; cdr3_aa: CASSALAGTTDTQYF; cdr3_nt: TGTGCCAGCAGCGCTCTAGCGGGAACCACAGATACGCAGTATTTT
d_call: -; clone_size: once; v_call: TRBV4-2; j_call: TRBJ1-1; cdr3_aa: CASSREGTTTEAFF; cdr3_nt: TGTGCCAGCAGCCGGGAGGGCACAACCACTGAAGCTTTCTTT
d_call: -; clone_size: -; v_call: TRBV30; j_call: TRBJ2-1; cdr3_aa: CAFRGGSYNEQFF; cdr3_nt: TGTGCCTTTAGGGGGGGCTCCTACAATGAGCAGTTCTTC
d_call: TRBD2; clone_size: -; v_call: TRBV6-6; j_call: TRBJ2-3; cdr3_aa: CASRSTSGSTDTQYF; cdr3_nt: TGTGCCAGCAGAAGTACTAGCGGGTCCACAGATACGCAGTATTTT